This TCR beta chain was identified in a study of T cell responses to AZD1222 COVID-19 vaccine. General study results and limits: Baseline testing showed seropositivity in only a handful of AZD1222 recipients.

Profiling relied on immunoSEQ multiplex PCR, and the TCRdb table lists in-frame clones only, not all of them. The sample contains about 180,000 clones, around 90% of which appear only once. V shed 2 bases and J shed 0 bases, with 6 bases lying between them. The CDR3 has 14 amino acids. Germline loops: CDR1 MNHEY, CDR2 SMNVEV (reference sequence). This clone is labeled as medium-sized (0.01 to 0.1%). What it binds is not known. The chain is built from TRBV27 and TRBJ2-3; D unresolved. This receptor was identified in an adult who received the AZD1222 COVID-19 vaccine. The sample here was peripheral blood, taken 28 days after the second AZD1222 dose. CDR3 DNA: TGTGCCAGCAGTTTAGCGGACAGCACAGATACGCAGTATTTT. Its translation: CASSLADSTDTQYF.